This TCR beta chain was identified in a study of early T cells in non-severe SARS-CoV-2 infection. V shed 4 bases and J shed 4 bases, with 13 bases lying between them. This CDR3 region has 14 residues. Germline V gene lookup returns CDR1 SGHDT and CDR2 YYEEEE. TCRdb analysed the 5' RACE reads with MiXCR anew, one entry per CDR3 protein. Of roughly 92,000 distinct CDR3 sequences in the sample, less than 15% were seen once. The sample in question was whole blood, obtained at baseline. This sequence joins TRBV5-6 and TRBJ2-3, with D possibly TRBD1 on 5 matching bases. The sequence derives from an adult who was a healthcare worker with PCR-confirmed SARS-CoV-2 infection or an uninfected control (not recorded which). DNA of the CDR3: TGTGCCAGCAGCGCGGACATGATCCCAGATACGCAGTATTTT. As protein: CASSADMIPDTQYF.